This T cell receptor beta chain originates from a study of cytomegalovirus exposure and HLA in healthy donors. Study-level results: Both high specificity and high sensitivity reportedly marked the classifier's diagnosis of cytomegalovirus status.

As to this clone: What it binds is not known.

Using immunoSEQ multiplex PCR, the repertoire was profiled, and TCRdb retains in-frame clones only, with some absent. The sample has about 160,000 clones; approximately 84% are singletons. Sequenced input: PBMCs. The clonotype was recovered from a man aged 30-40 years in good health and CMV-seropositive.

The CDR3 loop reads CASSITGTGAYEQYF. The CDR3 bases are TGTGCCAGCAGCATCACCGGGACAGGTGCCTACGAGCAGTACTTC. The chain couples TRBV7-2 to TRBJ2-7; the match to TRBD1 covers 8 bases. This CDR3 has 15 residues. Germline CDR1 is SGHTA and CDR2 is FQGNSA. With 5 bases clipped from V and 2 bases from J, the junction kept 8 bases outside the gene matches.